This record concerns one TCR beta chain sequence. Its antigen remains unidentified. No base quality values were provided; no much bigger clone lies one nucleotide off. Each collaborating institution followed its own protocols to collect whole blood in K2EDTA tubes. For TCRbeta analysis, collaborators shipped samples as frozen whole blood, isolated PBMCs, or DNA extracted from either of those sample types. This specimen belongs to a study of blood T cell repertoires in COVID-19 (dated by TCRdb to the early 2020s). Regarding the research as a whole: Samples covering the acute and convalescent phases of COVID-19 were provided by collaborators in the United States, Italy and Spain. The material from the prospective study consisted of cDNA or gDNA derived from T cells, B-cell-depleted T cells, or PBMCs. The repertoires were made available in a free public database intended to serve as a resource for research on the immune response to SARS-CoV-2. Where HLA class I and class II types were available, the types were taken from metadata supplied by the sample provider, not from assay-based typing. Sample metadata almost always included a de-identified subject ID, COVID-19 status, age in years and sex. Samples came from the ongoing ImmuneRACE study (first 160 participants) plus 1,254 subjects from 6 global collaborators. Deeply sampled blood TCRbeta repertoires from subjects exposed to, actively infected with, or recovered from COVID-19 were included in the dataset.

The germline V gene yields ENHRY for CDR1 and SYGVKD for CDR2. From cysteine to phenylalanine, the CDR3 is 13 amino acids long. The entry retains the CDR3 DNA only, 39 bases that are in frame from base 1. The germline V end is reduced by 4 bases and the J end by 7 bases; junction bases left unmatched: 7. Overall results and qualifications from the work: Clinical and demographic metadata were provided uncurated, with the amount varying by source and participant.

TCRbeta CDR3 regions were amplified from genomic DNA using the immunoSEQ Assay, a bias-controlled multiplex PCR. The original methods were these. Within the assay, amplification of reference gene primers was used to estimate how many nucleated cells each sample contained. Sequence reads were collapsed and filtered to measure the absolute abundance of every unique TCRbeta CDR3 rearrangement. Productive Simpson clonality was computed per sample as the square root of Simpson's diversity index over productive rearrangements. Drawn from immuneACCESS, this table holds only the in-frame rearrangements with V and J called that TCRdb kept. Clones are partly lost; checked studies trace under half to an unresolved V gene and leave the rest unexplained. The V and J calls and clone size are taken from that table; D and trimming were inferred from the DNA. This sample is represented by 350,000 or so clones; 90% of them were singletons. Clones ranked in the top ten supply 5% to 8.5% of the sample.

The sequence came from a man between 18 and 29 years old with active or convalescent COVID-19. This receptor chain uses TRBV10-3 and TRBJ2-7, with 7 junctional bases fitting TRBD1. The sample consisted of peripheral blood. CDR3 protein: CAISASGGGEQYF. The base sequence is TGTGCCATCAGTGCGTCAGGGGGTGGTGAGCAGTACTTC.